This T cell receptor beta chain was retrieved from a study of T cells after yellow fever vaccination. This clonotype was seen at least ten times. The CDR3 totals 14 residues. CDR1 is SGHDN and CDR2 is FVKESK in the germline V gene. The V end lost 0 bases, the J end lost 2 bases, and 7 bases lay between the germline ends. Making TCR cDNA involved 5'RACE template switching, which added UMIs and a universal primer site. Using its own MiXCR run on the 5' RACE reads, TCRdb lists one record per CDR3 protein. The sample gives over 15,000 distinct CDR3 sequences, just over 4% of which show up once; 0.4% to 0.45% is in the top ten.

The clonotype comes from a man aged 25-45 years who received the YFV17D yellow fever vaccine. The V and J genes are TRBV14 and TRBJ2-5; D ambiguous. The sample here was PBMCs, either bulk or a sorted T-cell subset (CD4+, CD8+, memory, or dextramer-sorted; not recorded which), taken 15 days after the yellow fever booster vaccination. The CDR3, as DNA: TGTGCCAGCAGCCAAGATCGGCAGCAAGAGACCCAGTACTTC. Translated: CASSQDRQQETQYF.